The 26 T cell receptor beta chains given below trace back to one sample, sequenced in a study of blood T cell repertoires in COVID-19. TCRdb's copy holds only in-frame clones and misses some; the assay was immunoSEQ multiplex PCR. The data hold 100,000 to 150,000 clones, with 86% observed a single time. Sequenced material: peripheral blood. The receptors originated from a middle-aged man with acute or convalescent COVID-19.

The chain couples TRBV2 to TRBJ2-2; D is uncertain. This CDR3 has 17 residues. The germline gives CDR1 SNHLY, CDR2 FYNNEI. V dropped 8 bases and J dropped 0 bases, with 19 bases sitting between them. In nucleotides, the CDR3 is TGTGCCAGCCATTTTTCCAGGCGAACGACGAACACCGGGGAGCTGTTTTTT. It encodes CASHFSRRTTNTGELFF. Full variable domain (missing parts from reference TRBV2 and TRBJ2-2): EPEVTQTPSHQVTQMGQEVILRCVPISNHLYFYWYRQILGQKVEFLVSFYNNEISEKSEIFDDQFSVERPDGSNFTLKIRSTKLEDSAMYFCASHFSRRTTNTGELFFGEGSRLTVL.

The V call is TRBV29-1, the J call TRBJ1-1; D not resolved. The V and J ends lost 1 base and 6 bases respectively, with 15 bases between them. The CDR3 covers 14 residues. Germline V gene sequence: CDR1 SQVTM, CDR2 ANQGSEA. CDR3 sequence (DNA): TGCAGCGTTGAAGGCTGGACTCCCCACGCTGAAGCTTTCTTT. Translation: CSVEGWTPHAEAFF.

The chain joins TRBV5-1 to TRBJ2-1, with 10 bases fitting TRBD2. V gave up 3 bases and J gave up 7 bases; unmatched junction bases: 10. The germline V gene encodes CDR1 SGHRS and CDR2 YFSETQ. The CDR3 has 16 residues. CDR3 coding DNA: TGCGCCAGCAGCTCCCGGGGAGCGGGGGGGATGAATGAGCAGTTCTTC. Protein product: CASSSRGAGGMNEQFF.

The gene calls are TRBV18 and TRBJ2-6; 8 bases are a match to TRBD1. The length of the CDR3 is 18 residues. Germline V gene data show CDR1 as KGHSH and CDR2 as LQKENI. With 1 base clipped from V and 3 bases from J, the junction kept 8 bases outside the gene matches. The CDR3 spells CASSPLLQGAGGANVLTF. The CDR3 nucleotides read TGTGCCAGCTCACCACTTCTCCAGGGGGCTGGTGGGGCCAACGTCCTGACTTTC.

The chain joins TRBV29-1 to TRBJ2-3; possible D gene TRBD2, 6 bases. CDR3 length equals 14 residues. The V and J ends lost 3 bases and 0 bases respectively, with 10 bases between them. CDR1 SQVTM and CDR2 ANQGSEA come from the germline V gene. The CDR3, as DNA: TGCAGCGTTGAGGTTGGGGGGAGCACAGATACGCAGTATTTT. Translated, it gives CSVEVGGSTDTQYF.

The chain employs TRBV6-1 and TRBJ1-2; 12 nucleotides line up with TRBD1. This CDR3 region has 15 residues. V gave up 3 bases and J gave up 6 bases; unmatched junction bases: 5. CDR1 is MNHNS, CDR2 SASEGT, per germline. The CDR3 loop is CASSDARDRGHGYTF. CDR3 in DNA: TGTGCCAGCAGTGACGCACGGGACAGGGGGCATGGCTACACCTTC.

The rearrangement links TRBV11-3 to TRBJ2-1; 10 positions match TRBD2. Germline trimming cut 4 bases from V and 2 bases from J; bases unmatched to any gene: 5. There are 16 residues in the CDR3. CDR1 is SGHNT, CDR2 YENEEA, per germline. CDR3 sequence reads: CASSSRTSGTYNEQFF. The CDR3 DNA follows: TGTGCCAGCAGCTCCCGAACTAGCGGGACCTACAATGAGCAGTTCTTC.

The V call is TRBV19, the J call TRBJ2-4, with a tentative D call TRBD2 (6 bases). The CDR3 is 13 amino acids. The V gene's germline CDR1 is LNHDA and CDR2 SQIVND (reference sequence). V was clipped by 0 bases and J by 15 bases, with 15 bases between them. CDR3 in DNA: TGTGCCAGTAGTATAGACAGGTGGACTACCGTGTACTTC. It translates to CASSIDRWTTVYF. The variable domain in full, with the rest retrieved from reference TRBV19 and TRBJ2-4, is DGGITQSPKYLFRKEGQNVTLSCEQNLNHDAMYWYRQDPGQGLRLIYYSQIVNDFQKGDIAEGYSVSREKKESFPLTVTSAQKNPTAFYLCASSIDRWTTVYFGAGTRLSVL.

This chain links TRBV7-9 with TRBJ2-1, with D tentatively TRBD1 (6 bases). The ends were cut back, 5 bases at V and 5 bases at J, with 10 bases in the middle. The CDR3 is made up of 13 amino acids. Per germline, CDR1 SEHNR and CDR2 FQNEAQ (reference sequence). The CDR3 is CASSGQRNNEQFF. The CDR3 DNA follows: TGTGCCAGCAGCGGACAGAGAAACAATGAGCAGTTCTTC.

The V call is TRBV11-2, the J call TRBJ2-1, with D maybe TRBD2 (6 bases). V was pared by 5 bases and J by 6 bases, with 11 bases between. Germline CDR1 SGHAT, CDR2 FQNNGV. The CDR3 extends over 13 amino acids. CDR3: CASSGGVSNEQFF. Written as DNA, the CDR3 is TGTGCCAGCAGCGGAGGGGTAAGCAATGAGCAGTTCTTC.

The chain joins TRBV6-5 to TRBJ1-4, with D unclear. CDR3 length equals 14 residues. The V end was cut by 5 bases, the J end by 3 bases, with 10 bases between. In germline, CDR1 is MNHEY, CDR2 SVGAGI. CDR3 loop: CASSQSISNEKLFF. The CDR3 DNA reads TGTGCCAGCAGTCAGTCAATATCTAATGAAAAACTGTTTTTT.

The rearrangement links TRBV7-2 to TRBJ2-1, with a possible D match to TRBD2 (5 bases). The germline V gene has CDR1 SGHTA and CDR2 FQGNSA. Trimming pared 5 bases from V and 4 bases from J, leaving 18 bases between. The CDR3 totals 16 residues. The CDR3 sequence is CASSPEGAVPYNEQFF. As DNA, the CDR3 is TGTGCCAGCAGCCCCGAGGGAGCGGTACCTTACAATGAGCAGTTCTTC.

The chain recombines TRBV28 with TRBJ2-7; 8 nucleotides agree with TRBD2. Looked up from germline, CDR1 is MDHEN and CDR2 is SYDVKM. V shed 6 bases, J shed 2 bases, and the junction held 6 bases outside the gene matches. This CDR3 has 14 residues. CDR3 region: CASSEPGGPYEQYF. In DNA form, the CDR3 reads TGTGCCAGCAGCGAACCGGGAGGGCCCTACGAGCAGTACTTC.

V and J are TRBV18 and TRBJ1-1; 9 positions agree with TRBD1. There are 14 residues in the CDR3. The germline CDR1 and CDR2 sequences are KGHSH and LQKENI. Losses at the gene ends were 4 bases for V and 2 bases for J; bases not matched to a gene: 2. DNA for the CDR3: TGTGCCAGCTCACGGACAGGGGTAAACACTGAAGCTTTCTTT. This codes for CASSRTGVNTEAFF.

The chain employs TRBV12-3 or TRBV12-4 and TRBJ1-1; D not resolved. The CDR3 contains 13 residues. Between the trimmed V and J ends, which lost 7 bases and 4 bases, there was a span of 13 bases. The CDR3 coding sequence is TGTGCCAGCACTCGAGACAAGACCACTGAAGCTTTCTTT. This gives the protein CASTRDKTTEAFF.

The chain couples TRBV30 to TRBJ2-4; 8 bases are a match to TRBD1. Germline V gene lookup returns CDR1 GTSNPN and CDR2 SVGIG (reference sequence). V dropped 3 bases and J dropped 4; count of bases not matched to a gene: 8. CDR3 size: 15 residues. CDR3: CAWRGAGQGKNIQYF. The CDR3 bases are TGTGCCTGGAGGGGGGCCGGACAGGGAAAAAACATTCAGTACTTC.

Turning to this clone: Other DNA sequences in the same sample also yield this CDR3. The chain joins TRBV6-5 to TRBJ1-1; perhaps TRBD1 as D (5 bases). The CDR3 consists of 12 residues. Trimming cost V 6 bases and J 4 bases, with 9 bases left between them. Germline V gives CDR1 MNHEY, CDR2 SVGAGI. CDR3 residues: CASSRGGTEAFF. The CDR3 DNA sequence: TGTGCCAGCAGCCGGGGGGGCACTGAAGCTTTCTTT.

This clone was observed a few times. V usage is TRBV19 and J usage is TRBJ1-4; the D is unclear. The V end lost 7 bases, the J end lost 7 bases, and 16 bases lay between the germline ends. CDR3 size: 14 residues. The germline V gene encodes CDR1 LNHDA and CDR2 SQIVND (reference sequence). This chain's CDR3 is CASTLKAGSEKLFF. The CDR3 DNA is TGTGCCAGTACCCTCAAGGCGGGCTCTGAAAAACTGTTTTTT.

The CDR3 protein is CASRPTEQETQYF. The CDR3 DNA is TGTGCCAGCAGACCGACGGAGCAAGAGACCCAGTACTTC. This chain uses TRBV6-5 with TRBJ2-5; D is unclear. The germline V gene has CDR1 MNHEY and CDR2 SVGAGI. CDR3 length: 13 residues. Trimming left V 6 bases short and J 2 bases short, with 10 bases between.

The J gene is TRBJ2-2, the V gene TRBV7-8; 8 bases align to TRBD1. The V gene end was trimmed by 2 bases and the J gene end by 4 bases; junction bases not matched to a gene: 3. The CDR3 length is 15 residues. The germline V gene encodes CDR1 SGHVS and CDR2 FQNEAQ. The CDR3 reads CASSLQGAGTGELFF. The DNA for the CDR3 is TGTGCCAGCAGCTTACAGGGGGCAGGCACCGGGGAGCTGTTTTTT.

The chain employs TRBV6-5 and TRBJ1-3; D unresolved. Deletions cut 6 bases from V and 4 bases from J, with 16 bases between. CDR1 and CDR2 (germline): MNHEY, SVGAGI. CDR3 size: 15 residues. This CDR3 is CASREGSPRGNTIYF. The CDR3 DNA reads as TGTGCCAGCAGGGAGGGATCGCCAAGAGGAAACACCATATATTTT.

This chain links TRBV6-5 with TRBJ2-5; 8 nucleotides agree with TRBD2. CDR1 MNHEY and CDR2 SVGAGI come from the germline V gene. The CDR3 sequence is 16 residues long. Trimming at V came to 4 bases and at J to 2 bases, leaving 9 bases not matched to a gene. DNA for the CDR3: TGTGCCAGCAGTTTTAATAGCGGGACGGTTCAAGAGACCCAGTACTTC. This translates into CASSFNSGTVQETQYF.

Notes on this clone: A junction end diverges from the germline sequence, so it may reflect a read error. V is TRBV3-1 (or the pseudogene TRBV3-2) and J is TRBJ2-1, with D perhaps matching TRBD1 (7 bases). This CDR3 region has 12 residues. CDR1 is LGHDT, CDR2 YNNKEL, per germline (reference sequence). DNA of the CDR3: TGTGCCAGCCGCCAGGGGGGCAATGAGCAGTTCTTC. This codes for CASRQGGNEQFF.

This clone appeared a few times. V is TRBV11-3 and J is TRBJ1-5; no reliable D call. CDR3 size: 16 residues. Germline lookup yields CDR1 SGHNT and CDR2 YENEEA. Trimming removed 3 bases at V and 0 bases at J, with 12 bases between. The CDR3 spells CASSFQAGNSNQPQHF. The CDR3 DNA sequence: TGTGCCAGCAGCTTTCAGGCAGGAAATAGCAATCAGCCCCAGCATTTT.

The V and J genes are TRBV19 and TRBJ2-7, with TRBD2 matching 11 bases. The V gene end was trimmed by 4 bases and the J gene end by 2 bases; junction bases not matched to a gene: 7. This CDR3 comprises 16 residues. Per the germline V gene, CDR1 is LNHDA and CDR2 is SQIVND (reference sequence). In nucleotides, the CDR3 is TGTGCCAGTAGTACGAGAACTAGCGGGAGCCCCTACGAGCAGTACTTC. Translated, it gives CASSTRTSGSPYEQYF.

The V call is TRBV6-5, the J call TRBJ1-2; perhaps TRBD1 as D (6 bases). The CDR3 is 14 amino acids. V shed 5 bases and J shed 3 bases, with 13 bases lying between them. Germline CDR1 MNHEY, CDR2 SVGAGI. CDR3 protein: CASSRETGYYGYTF. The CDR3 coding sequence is TGTGCCAGCAGTCGAGAGACAGGTTACTATGGCTACACCTTC.